These 6 T cell receptor beta chains share one sample of origin, sequenced in a study of blood T cell repertoires in COVID-19. The data were produced by immunoSEQ multiplex PCR, yet TCRdb's version contains in-frame clones alone and is incomplete. This table holds roughly 250,000 clones, 87% found once. The sequencing input was PBMCs or T cells enriched from blood (not recorded which). The source is a woman in her 30s with acute COVID-19.

CDR3 nucleotides: TGTGCCAGCTCATACAGGGGGCGCCAAGAGACCCAGTACTTC. As protein: CASSYRGRQETQYF. This chain connects TRBV18 to TRBJ2-5; 9 bases line up with TRBD1. The CDR3 length is 14 residues. The V gene's germline CDR1 is KGHSH and CDR2 LQKENI. J lost 1 base, V lost 5 bases, and 2 bases had no gene match.

This clone was seen more than once but under ten times. The chain links TRBV29-1 to TRBJ2-7; 12 positions agree with TRBD2. V was clipped by 5 bases and J by 2 bases; unmatched bases: 4. Germline CDR1 reads SQVTM; CDR2 reads ANQGSEA. The CDR3 has 14 amino acids. CDR3 bases: TGCAGCGTTTCCGGACTAGCGGGAACCTACGAGCAGTACTTC. Its translation: CSVSGLAGTYEQYF.

The V and J genes are TRBV7-3 and TRBJ2-1; perhaps TRBD2 as D (7 bases). V lost 3 bases, J lost 6 bases, and 12 bases lay in between. This CDR3 has 14 residues. Germline values: CDR1 SGHTA, CDR2 FQGTGA. In DNA form, the CDR3 reads TGTGCCAGCAGCTTCGCGGGGGCGCCCAATGAGCAGTTCTTC. Encoded protein: CASSFAGAPNEQFF.

The V and J genes are TRBV7-6 and TRBJ2-2; D unclear. CDR1 and CDR2 from the germline V gene are SGHVS and FNYEAQ. V was shortened by 4 bases and J by 1 base, with 4 bases between the two germline ends. This CDR3 has 13 amino acids. The CDR3 DNA follows: TGTGCCAGCAGCTACAGGAACACCGGGGAGCTGTTTTTT. Residues: CASSYRNTGELFF.

The chain joins TRBV28 to TRBJ2-1; TRBD2 matches 8 bases. Trimming removed 7 bases from V and 1 base from J; junction bases left unmatched: 9. Germline-derived CDR1 and CDR2 are MDHEN and SYDVKM. CDR3 size: 16 residues. CDR3: CASKGAGAYSYNEQFF. In nucleotides, the CDR3 is TGTGCCAGCAAGGGAGCGGGAGCCTATTCCTACAATGAGCAGTTCTTC.

The chain joins TRBV6-5 to TRBJ1-6, with no clear D. V shed 0 bases and J shed 10 bases, with 4 bases lying between them. Germline values: CDR1 MNHEY, CDR2 SVGAGI. The CDR3 totals 12 residues. CDR3 coding DNA: TGTGCCAGCAGTTACTCTGGCTCACCCCTCCACTTT. Its protein is CASSYSGSPLHF.